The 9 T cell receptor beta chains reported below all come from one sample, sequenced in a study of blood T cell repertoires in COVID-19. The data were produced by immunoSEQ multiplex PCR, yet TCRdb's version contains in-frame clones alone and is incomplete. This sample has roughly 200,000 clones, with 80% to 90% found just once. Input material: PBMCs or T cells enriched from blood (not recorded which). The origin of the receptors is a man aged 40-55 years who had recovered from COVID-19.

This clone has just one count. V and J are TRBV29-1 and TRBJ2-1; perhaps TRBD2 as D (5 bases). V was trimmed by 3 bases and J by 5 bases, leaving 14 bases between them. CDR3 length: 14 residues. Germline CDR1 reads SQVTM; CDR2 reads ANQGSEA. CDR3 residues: CSVEAGMSHNEQFF. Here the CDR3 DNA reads TGCAGCGTTGAGGCCGGGATGAGCCACAATGAGCAGTTCTTC.

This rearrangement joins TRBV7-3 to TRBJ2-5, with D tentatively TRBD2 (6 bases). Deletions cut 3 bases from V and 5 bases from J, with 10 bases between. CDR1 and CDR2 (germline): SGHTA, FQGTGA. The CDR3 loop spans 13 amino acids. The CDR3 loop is CASSFGSGETQYF. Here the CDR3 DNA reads TGTGCCAGCAGCTTCGGGAGTGGGGAGACCCAGTACTTC.

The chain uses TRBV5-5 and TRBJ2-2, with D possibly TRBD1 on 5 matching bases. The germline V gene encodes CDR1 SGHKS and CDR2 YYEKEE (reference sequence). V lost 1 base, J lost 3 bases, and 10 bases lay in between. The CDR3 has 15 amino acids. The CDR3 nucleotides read TGTGCCAGCAGCTTGACAGGCCCCTACACCGGGGAGCTGTTTTTT. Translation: CASSLTGPYTGELFF.

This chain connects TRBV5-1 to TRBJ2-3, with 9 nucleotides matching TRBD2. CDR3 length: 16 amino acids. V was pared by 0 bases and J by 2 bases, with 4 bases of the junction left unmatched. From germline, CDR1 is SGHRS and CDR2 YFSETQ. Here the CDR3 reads CASSLALAGYTDTQYF. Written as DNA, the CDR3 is TGCGCCAGCAGCTTGGCGCTAGCGGGGTACACAGATACGCAGTATTTT.

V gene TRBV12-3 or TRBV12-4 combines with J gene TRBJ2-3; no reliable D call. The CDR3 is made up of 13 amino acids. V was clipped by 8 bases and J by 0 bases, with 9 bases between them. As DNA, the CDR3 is TGTGCCAGCTCATCCCATAGCACAGATACGCAGTATTTT. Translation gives CASSSHSTDTQYF.

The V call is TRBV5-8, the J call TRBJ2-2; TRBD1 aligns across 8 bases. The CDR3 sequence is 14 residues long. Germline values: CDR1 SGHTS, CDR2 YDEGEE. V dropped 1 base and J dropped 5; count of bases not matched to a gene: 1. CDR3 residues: CASSLTGGTGELFF. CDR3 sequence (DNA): TGTGCCAGCAGCTTGACAGGGGGAACCGGGGAGCTGTTTTTT.

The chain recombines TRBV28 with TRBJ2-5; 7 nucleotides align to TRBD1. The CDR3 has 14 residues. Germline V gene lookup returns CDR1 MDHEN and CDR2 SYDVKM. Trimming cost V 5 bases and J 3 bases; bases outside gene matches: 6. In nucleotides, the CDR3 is TGTGCCAGCAGTACCCGGGACAGTGAAGAGACCCAGTACTTC. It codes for CASSTRDSEETQYF.

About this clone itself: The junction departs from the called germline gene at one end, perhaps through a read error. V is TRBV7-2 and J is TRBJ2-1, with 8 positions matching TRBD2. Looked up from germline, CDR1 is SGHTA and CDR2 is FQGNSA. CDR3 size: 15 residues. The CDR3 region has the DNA TGTGCCAGCAGCCTAGCGGGCTTCTCCTACAATGAGCAGTTCTTC. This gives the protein CASSLAGFSYNEQFF.

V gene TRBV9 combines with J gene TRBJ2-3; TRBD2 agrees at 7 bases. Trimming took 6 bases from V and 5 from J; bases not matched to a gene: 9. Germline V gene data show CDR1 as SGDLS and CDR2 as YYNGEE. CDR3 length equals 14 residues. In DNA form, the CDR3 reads TGTGCCAGCACCGTGGGCGGGAGCTTAGATACGCAGTATTTT. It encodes CASTVGGSLDTQYF.